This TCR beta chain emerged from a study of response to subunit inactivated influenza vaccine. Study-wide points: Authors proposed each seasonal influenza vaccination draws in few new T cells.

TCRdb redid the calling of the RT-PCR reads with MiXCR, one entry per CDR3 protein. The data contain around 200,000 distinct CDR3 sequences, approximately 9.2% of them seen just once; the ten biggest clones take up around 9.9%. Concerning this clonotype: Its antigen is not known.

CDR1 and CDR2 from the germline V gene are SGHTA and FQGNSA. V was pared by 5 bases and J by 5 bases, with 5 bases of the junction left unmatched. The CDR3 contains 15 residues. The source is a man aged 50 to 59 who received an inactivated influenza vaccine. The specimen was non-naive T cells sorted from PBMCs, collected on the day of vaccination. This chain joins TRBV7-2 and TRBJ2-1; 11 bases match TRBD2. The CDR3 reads CASSGLAGGNNEQFF. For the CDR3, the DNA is TGTGCCAGCAGCGGGCTAGCGGGGGGTAACAATGAGCAGTTCTTC.